Detailed here is one T cell receptor (beta chain). Its antigen is undetermined. The source of the sample is a study of cytomegalovirus exposure and HLA in healthy donors. General study results and limits: There were about 160 TCR beta chains listed as cytomegalovirus-associated. TCR beta V- and J-gene trimming, according to a later analysis, was linked to a missense DCLRE1C variant. The study carried out a later analysis of TCR beta sequences. It associated approximately 15,000 of them with specific HLA alleles at a false discovery rate of 0.05.

The CDR3 sequence is 12 residues long. Per germline, CDR1 GTSNPN and CDR2 SVGIG (reference sequence). The V gene lost 5 bases and the J gene lost 4 bases, with 6 bases spanning the gap. A multiplex PCR was run with 60 Vbeta primers and 13 Jbeta primers. Method: immunoSEQ multiplex PCR; TCRdb's copy keeps in-frame clones and lacks some. The sample has roughly 190,000 clones. The V call is TRBV30, the J call TRBJ1-6; D unclear. This TCR was recovered from a woman aged 18-29 years in good health and CMV-seropositive. The sequencing input was PBMCs. The CDR3 is CAWGRYNSPLHF. The CDR3 bases are TGTGCCTGGGGCAGGTATAATTCACCCCTCCACTTT.